These T cell receptor beta chains were read from a single sample in a study of blood T cell repertoires in COVID-19. Using immunoSEQ multiplex PCR, the repertoire was profiled, and TCRdb retains in-frame clones only, with some absent. The sample contains 350,000 to 550,000 clones, 70% to 90% of which appear only once. The sequencing sample was made of PBMCs or T cells enriched from blood (not recorded which). The receptor set was obtained from a woman aged 18-30 years with acute COVID-19. Each CDR3 is given with its conserved first and last residue. Fields, in order: D gene, clone size, J gene, V gene, CDR3 protein, CDR3 DNA. A D gene is named only where the DNA matches it firmly. The size of a clone is reported for some rows only, either as once, few or many, or as a class for expanded clones.

>NA|few|TRBJ1-4|TRBV21-1
CASSKHSGTGYNEKLFF
TGTGCCAGCAGCAAACACTCCGGGACAGGTTATAATGAAAAACTGTTTTTT
>TRBD1|once|TRBJ2-5|TRBV19
CASSIRTTGKVGETQYF
TGTGCCAGTAGTATTAGGACGACAGGGAAAGTTGGAGAGACCCAGTACTTC
>NA|NA|TRBJ2-5|TRBV11-2
CASSLDGQGLETQYF
TGTGCCAGCAGCTTAGATGGCCAGGGCCTAGAGACCCAGTACTTC
>TRBD1|NA|TRBJ1-6|TRBV28
CASSPMGQGDSPLHF
TGTGCCAGCAGTCCTATGGGACAGGGAGATTCACCCCTCCACTTT
>NA|NA|TRBJ2-2|TRBV11-3
CASSLDRAGARGELFF
TGTGCCAGCAGCTTAGATCGGGCAGGGGCGCGAGGGGAGCTGTTTTTT
>NA|NA|TRBJ1-6|TRBV5-1
CASSLEDVGSSYNSPLHF
TGCGCCAGCAGCTTGGAAGATGTGGGGAGCTCCTATAATTCACCCCTCCACTTT
>NA|NA|TRBJ1-6|TRBV5-4
CASSFGSGRSPLHF
TGTGCCAGCAGCTTCGGGTCAGGGCGTTCACCCCTCCACTTT
>TRBD2|NA|TRBJ2-5|TRBV4-1
CASSQDRYTRLAGGSTETQYF
TGCGCCAGCAGCCAAGATCGGTATACCCGACTAGCGGGAGGGAGTACAGAGACCCAGTACTTC
>TRBD1|few|TRBJ2-2|TRBV2
CASRLTGVGGELFF
TGTGCCAGCAGGCTGACAGGGGTAGGCGGGGAGCTGTTTTTT
>NA|NA|TRBJ1-5|TRBV19
CASQVGDRINQPQHF
TGTGCCAGTCAAGTGGGAGATCGGATCAATCAGCCCCAGCATTTT
>NA|NA|TRBJ1-6|TRBV7-2
CASSDSLNSPLHF
TGTGCCAGCAGCGACAGCCTTAATTCACCCCTCCACTTT
>NA|NA|TRBJ2-5|TRBV11-2
CASSPAGTLLYQETQYF
TGTGCCAGCAGCCCCGCCGGGACACTTTTGTACCAAGAGACCCAGTACTTC
>NA|once|TRBJ2-7|TRBV10-3
CAISVGVSYEQYF
TGTGCCATCAGCGTCGGGGTTTCCTACGAGCAGTACTTC
>NA|NA|TRBJ1-1|TRBV30
CAWSLRGRNTEAFF
TGTGCCTGGAGTTTAAGGGGGAGGAACACTGAAGCTTTCTTT
>NA|NA|TRBJ1-2|TRBV6-5
CASSYSGGGYTF
TGTGCCAGCAGTTACTCAGGGGGTGGCTACACCTTC
>NA|NA|TRBJ1-2|TRBV3-1/TRBV3-2
CASSQTGFDYGYTF
TGTGCCAGCAGCCAAACAGGGTTTGACTATGGCTACACCTTC
>TRBD1|NA|TRBJ1-5|TRBV4-1
CASSQGGQGLQPQHF
TGCGCCAGCAGCCAAGGGGGACAGGGTCTACAGCCCCAGCATTTT
>TRBD2|once|TRBJ2-1|TRBV9
CASSLGLAGGSLSSYNEQFF
TGTGCCAGCAGCCTCGGACTAGCGGGAGGGTCCCTCAGCTCCTACAATGAGCAGTTCTTC
>NA|NA|TRBJ1-2|TRBV9
CASSRGTGNYGYTF
TGTGCCAGCTCCAGAGGGACTGGGAACTATGGCTACACCTTC
>TRBD1|NA|TRBJ2-2|TRBV30
CAGFGGQGRTGELFF
TGTGCCGGATTTGGGGGACAGGGTCGTACCGGGGAGCTGTTTTTT
>TRBD1|NA|TRBJ2-7|TRBV30
CAWGQGASSNEQYF
TGTGCCTGGGGTCAGGGGGCTTCTTCTAACGAGCAGTACTTC
>NA|NA|TRBJ2-5|TRBV29-1
CSGYRLGFGETQYF
TGCAGCGGTTACAGACTAGGATTCGGAGAGACCCAGTACTTC
>NA|NA|TRBJ1-6|TRBV7-2
CASSLPGSPLHF
TGTGCCAGCAGCTTACCGGGATCACCCCTCCACTTT
>TRBD2|NA|TRBJ2-7|TRBV2
CASTSRAGVSYEQYF
TGTGCCAGTACCTCTCGAGCGGGGGTATCCTACGAGCAGTACTTC
>TRBD2|NA|TRBJ2-3|TRBV4-2
CASSAGTRSTDTQYF
TGTGCCAGCAGCGCCGGGACTAGGAGCACAGATACGCAGTATTTT
>NA|NA|TRBJ1-1|TRBV3-1/TRBV3-2
CASSQDGAVTEAFF
TGTGCCAGCAGCCAAGATGGGGCAGTCACTGAAGCTTTCTTT
>TRBD1|NA|TRBJ2-7|TRBV7-9
CASRPGQGYEQYF
TGTGCCAGCAGACCGGGACAGGGATACGAGCAGTACTTC
>NA|NA|TRBJ1-5|TRBV10-3
CAISAGFGSNQPQHF
TGTGCCATCAGTGCGGGTTTTGGCAGCAATCAGCCCCAGCATTTT
>TRBD1|few|TRBJ1-1|TRBV9
CASSVEAGGTEAFF
TGTGCCAGCAGCGTAGAAGCAGGGGGAACTGAAGCTTTCTTT
>NA|NA|TRBJ1-3|TRBV4-2
CASSQDSGAGAGNTIYF
TGTGCCAGCAGCCAAGATAGTGGGGCAGGGGCTGGAAACACCATATATTTT
>NA|NA|TRBJ1-6|TRBV27
CASSPIDRSSYNSPLHF
TGTGCCAGCAGTCCGATTGACAGGAGCTCCTATAATTCACCCCTCCACTTT
>NA|NA|TRBJ1-6|TRBV6-5
CASRDSSYNSPLHF
TGTGCCAGCAGGGACAGCTCCTATAATTCACCCCTCCACTTT
>TRBD1|NA|TRBJ1-5|TRBV6-5
CAREGTGIQPQHF
TGTGCCAGAGAAGGGACAGGGATTCAGCCCCAGCATTTT
>NA|NA|TRBJ2-7|TRBV27
CASSIRQRSYEQYF
TGTGCCAGCAGTATTCGACAGCGTTCCTACGAGCAGTACTTC
>NA|once|TRBJ1-6|TRBV27
CASSLGAWDTYNSPLHF
TGTGCCAGCAGTTTGGGAGCTTGGGATACCTATAATTCACCCCTCCACTTT
>TRBD2|NA|TRBJ2-3|TRBV25-1
CASSGTAGGTDTQYF
TGTGCCAGCAGCGGCACGGCGGGAGGGACAGATACGCAGTATTTT
>NA|NA|TRBJ1-5|TRBV21-1
CASSIREKGRNQPQHF
TGTGCCAGCAGCATCAGGGAAAAAGGCCGCAATCAGCCCCAGCATTTT
>TRBD2|NA|TRBJ2-7|TRBV7-2
CASSLASGRYEQYF
TGTGCCAGCAGCTTAGCCAGCGGGAGATACGAGCAGTACTTC
>TRBD1|NA|TRBJ2-7|TRBV9
CASSASRTGDEQYF
TGTGCCAGCAGCGCGAGTCGGACAGGGGACGAGCAGTACTTC
>NA|once|TRBJ1-4|TRBV27
CASRKEDRANEKLFF
TGTGCCAGCAGGAAAGAGGACAGAGCTAATGAAAAACTGTTTTTT
>NA|NA|TRBJ2-5|TRBV5-5
CASSNRTATQETQYF
TGTGCCAGCAGCAATCGGACTGCTACCCAAGAGACCCAGTACTTC
>NA|few|TRBJ1-2|TRBV10-2
CASSDWDTNAYYGYTF
TGCGCCAGCAGTGACTGGGACACCAACGCTTACTATGGCTACACCTTC
>TRBD2|NA|TRBJ2-7|TRBV7-2
CASSSTGLVYEQYF
TGTGCCAGCAGCTCCACGGGACTAGTCTACGAGCAGTACTTC
>TRBD1|NA|TRBJ1-3|TRBV10-3
CAIGQGTGNTIYF
TGTGCCATCGGACAGGGAACTGGAAACACCATATATTTT
>TRBD2|NA|TRBJ2-2|TRBV28
CASSLGLAGNGELFF
TGTGCCAGCAGTCTAGGACTAGCGGGAAACGGGGAGCTGTTTTTT
>TRBD1|few|TRBJ1-5|TRBV6-2/TRBV6-3
CASSPWGQGLNQPQHF
TGTGCCAGCAGCCCCTGGGGACAGGGCTTAAATCAGCCCCAGCATTTT
>NA|few|TRBJ1-6|TRBV19
CASSIAINSPLHF
TGTGCCAGTAGTATTGCGATCAATTCACCCCTCCACTTT
>TRBD1|NA|TRBJ2-7|TRBV7-9
CASSSFGDRASYEQYF
TGTGCCAGCAGCTCGTTCGGGGACAGGGCCTCCTACGAGCAGTACTTC
>NA|NA|TRBJ1-2|TRBV29-1
CSVPPQANYGYTF
TGCAGCGTCCCCCCCCAGGCTAACTATGGCTACACCTTC
>TRBD2|NA|TRBJ2-2|TRBV5-4
CASSLGAAGGPAGELFF
TGTGCCAGCAGCTTGGGGGCGGCGGGAGGGCCCGCCGGGGAGCTGTTTTTT
>TRBD2|NA|TRBJ2-7|TRBV7-2
CASSPFGRGVGEQYF
TGTGCCAGCAGCCCTTTCGGGCGGGGGGTAGGCGAGCAGTACTTC
>NA|NA|TRBJ2-1|TRBV24-1
CATSDLGGPYNEQFF
TGTGCCACCAGTGATCTCGGGGGTCCTTACAATGAGCAGTTCTTC
>NA|NA|TRBJ2-5|TRBV28
CASLEGKTQYF
TGTGCCAGCCTCGAGGGCAAGACCCAGTACTTC
>NA|NA|TRBJ2-6|TRBV12-5
CASGLVQNSGANVLTF
TGTGCTAGTGGTTTGGTTCAAAACTCTGGGGCCAACGTCCTGACTTTC
>TRBD1|NA|TRBJ2-2|TRBV14
CASSQVPGTETGELFF
TGTGCCAGCAGCCAAGTGCCCGGGACAGAGACCGGGGAGCTGTTTTTT
>NA|NA|TRBJ2-3|TRBV28
CASSLFSRPTDTQYF
TGTGCCAGCAGTTTATTCTCGAGGCCCACAGATACGCAGTATTTT
>NA|NA|TRBJ1-6|TRBV7-9
CASSLDRSPLHF
TGTGCCAGCAGCCTAGACAGGTCACCCCTCCACTTT